This TCR beta chain was recorded in a study of T cell responses to AZD1222 COVID-19 vaccine. Sequencing used immunoSEQ multiplex PCR; TCRdb keeps in-frame clones, though not all of them. The table lists roughly 100,000 clones, around 91% of them singletons, with roughly 8% in the top ten. The CDR3 has 14 residues. Trimming took 3 bases from V and 6 from J, leaving 15 bases between them. Germline CDR1 and CDR2: LGHDT and YNNKEL (reference sequence). The V and J genes are TRBV3-1 (or the pseudogene TRBV3-2) and TRBJ2-7; D perhaps matches TRBD1 (5 bases). This sample comprised peripheral blood, obtained 28 days after the second AZD1222 dose. This receptor was identified in an adult who received the AZD1222 COVID-19 vaccine. The CDR3 protein is CASSHAGSVFEQYF. CDR3 in DNA: TGTGCCAGCAGCCACGCAGGGTCCGTTTTCGAGCAGTACTTC.